Reported below is one TCR beta chain. This record comes from a study of blood T cell repertoires in COVID-19. The wider study: Both acute and convalescent COVID-19 samples were obtained from the United States, Italy and Spain. Sample material is recorded as cDNA or gDNA derived from T cells, B-cell-depleted T cells, or PBMCs.

Produced via immunoSEQ multiplex PCR; TCRdb's table is partial and in-frame only. The table includes 100,000 to 150,000 clones, around 86% detected once. V was pared by 5 bases and J by 0 bases, with 6 bases of the junction left unmatched. The CDR3 is 16 residues long. The V gene's germline CDR1 is SGHVS and CDR2 FQNEAQ. The sample was peripheral blood. The chain combines TRBV7-8 with TRBJ2-1; 8 nucleotides match TRBD2. The source of this sequence is a human donor in a cohort sampled during active COVID-19. This chain's CDR3 is CASSPTGTSSYNEQFF. As DNA, the CDR3 is TGTGCCAGCAGCCCAACCGGGACTAGCTCCTACAATGAGCAGTTCTTC.